The T cell receptor (beta chain) described here comes from a study of beta chain features in type 1 diabetes. Study results and caveats: Cells that show high TCR expression could be over-represented by cDNA sequencing. For Type 1 diabetes patients, all four CD4+ subsets carried TCRB CDR3s that were moderately but significantly shorter. There were fewer insertions and more deletions at the VDJ junctions of type 1 diabetes patients. Any PCR bias toward short templates would affect both groups alike.

Expressed TCRB transcripts were sequenced after all isolated RNA was converted to cDNA. Clones were sequenced by immunoSEQ multiplex PCR, and TCRdb holds only the in-frame ones, with some missing. The sample gives some 240,000 clones, roughly 17% of which show up once; approximately 0.086% is in the top ten. Turning to this clone: Its antigen is currently unknown.

The CDR3 extends over 13 amino acids. V lost 4 bases and J 1 base, leaving 7 bases between the germline ends. In germline, CDR1 is SGHNT, CDR2 YYREEE (reference sequence). The sequence came from a man aged 25-45 years with type 1 diabetes. The chain has TRBV5-4 and TRBJ2-3; D unclear. The source material was naive CD4+ T cells from blood. This CDR3 reads CASSPTGTDTQYF. CDR3 in DNA: TGTGCCAGCAGCCCGACCGGCACAGATACGCAGTATTTT.